The present entry profiles one T cell receptor beta chain with its context. Clones were read by immunoSEQ multiplex PCR, and TCRdb kept only the in-frame ones, dropping some. Among about 35,000 clones listed, 90% were seen once. The sample originates from a study of T cell changes during pregnancy in multiple sclerosis. The J segment lost 8 bases and the V segment lost 7 bases, leaving 10 bases of the junction unmatched. CDR1 MDHEN and CDR2 SYDVKM come from the germline V gene. This CDR3 spans 13 amino acids. The source is a female donor in good health, enrolled as a control in a pregnancy study. The rearrangement joins TRBV28 to TRBJ1-1, with 7 bases matching TRBD1. The specimen comprised peripheral blood, sampled in the third trimester of pregnancy. The CDR3: CASTQYGTEEAFF. CDR3 nucleotides: TGTGCCAGCACCCAATACGGGACAGAAGAAGCTTTCTTT.